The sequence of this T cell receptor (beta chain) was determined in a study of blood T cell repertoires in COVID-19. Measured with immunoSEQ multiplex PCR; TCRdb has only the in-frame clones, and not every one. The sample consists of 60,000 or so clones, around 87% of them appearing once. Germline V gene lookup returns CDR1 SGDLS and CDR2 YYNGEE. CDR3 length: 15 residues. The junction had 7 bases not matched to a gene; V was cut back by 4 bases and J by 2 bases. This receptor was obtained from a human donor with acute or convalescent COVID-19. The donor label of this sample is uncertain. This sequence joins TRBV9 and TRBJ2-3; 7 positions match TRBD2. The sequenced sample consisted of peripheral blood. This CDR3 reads CASSLSGTTTDTQYF. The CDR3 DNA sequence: TGTGCCAGCAGCCTCTCCGGGACTACCACAGATACGCAGTATTTT.